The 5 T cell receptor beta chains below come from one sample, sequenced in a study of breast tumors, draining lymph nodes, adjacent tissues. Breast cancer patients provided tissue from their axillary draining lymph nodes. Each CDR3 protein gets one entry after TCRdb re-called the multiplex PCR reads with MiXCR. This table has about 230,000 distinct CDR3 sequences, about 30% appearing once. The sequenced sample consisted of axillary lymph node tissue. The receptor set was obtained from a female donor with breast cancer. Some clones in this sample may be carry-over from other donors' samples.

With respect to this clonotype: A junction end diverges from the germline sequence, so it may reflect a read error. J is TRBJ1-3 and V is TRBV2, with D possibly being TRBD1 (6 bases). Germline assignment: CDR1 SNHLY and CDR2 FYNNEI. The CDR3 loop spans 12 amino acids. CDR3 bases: TGTGCCAGCAAAAGGCAGGGGAACACCATTTATTTT. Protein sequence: CASKRQGNTIYF.

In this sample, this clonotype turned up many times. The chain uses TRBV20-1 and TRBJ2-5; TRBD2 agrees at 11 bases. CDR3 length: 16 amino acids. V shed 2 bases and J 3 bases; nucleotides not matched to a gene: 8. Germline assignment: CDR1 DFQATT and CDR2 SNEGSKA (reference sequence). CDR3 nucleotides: TGCAGTGCTAGATCACTAGCGGGAGTATCGAAAGAGACCCAGTACTTC. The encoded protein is CSARSLAGVSKETQYF.

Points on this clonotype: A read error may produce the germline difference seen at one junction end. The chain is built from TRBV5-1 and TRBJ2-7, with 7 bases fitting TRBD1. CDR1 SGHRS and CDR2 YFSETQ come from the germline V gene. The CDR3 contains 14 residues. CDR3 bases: TGCGCCAGCAGCTTAAGGACAGGAGTCTACGAGCAGCACTTC. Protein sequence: CASSLRTGVYEQHF.

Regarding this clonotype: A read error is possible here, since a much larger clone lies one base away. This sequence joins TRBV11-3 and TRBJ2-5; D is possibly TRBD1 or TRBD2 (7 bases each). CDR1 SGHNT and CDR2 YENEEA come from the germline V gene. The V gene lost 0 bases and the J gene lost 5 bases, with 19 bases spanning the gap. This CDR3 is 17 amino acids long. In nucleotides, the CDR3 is TGTGCCAGCAGCTTAGATCCCCGCAGGGGGGGGCTTGAGACCCAGTACTTC. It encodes CASSLDPRRGGLETQYF.

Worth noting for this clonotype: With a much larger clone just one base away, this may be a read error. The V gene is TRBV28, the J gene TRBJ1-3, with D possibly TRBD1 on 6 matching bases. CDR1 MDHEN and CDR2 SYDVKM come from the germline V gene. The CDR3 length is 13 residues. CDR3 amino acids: CASSGQNGNTIHF. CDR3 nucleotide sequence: TGTGCCAGCAGTGGACAGAATGGAAACACCATACATTTT.